This T cell receptor (beta chain) was identified in a study of T cells in Graves' hyperthyroidism and ophthalmopathy. In the study overall: The authors collected peripheral blood at initial diagnosis, before any treatment. Study observations and caveats: Before onset, ophthalmopathy was predicted by the model a median around 6.5 months earlier.

In its sample, this clonotype was seen many times. No antigen is known for it. CDR3 length: 13 amino acids. The germline CDR1 and CDR2 sequences are MNHNS and SASEGT. V shed 0 bases and J shed 8 bases, with 8 bases lying between them. RNA transcripts were the template for amplifying TCR beta CDR3 regions. The HTBI primer set served for first-round RT-PCR of the TCR CDR3. A single record per CDR3 protein comes from TCRdb applying MiXCR to the multiplex PCR reads. The data contain under 300,000 distinct CDR3 sequences, around 13% of them seen just once; the ten biggest clones take up roughly 7.9%. Sequencing input: blood. This receptor was obtained from a woman in her 40s with Graves' hyperthyroidism. The chain joins TRBV6-1 to TRBJ2-1; no clear D. The CDR3 sequence is CASSEAERDEQFF. CDR3 in DNA: TGTGCCAGCAGTGAAGCGGAGCGAGATGAGCAGTTCTTC.